This T cell receptor beta chain was captured in a study of cytomegalovirus exposure and HLA in healthy donors. Study background: There were tens of millions of unique TCRs (from HLA-typed donors) in an early data release.

Study-wide points: A classifier reportedly called cytomegalovirus status with high sensitivity and specificity. The study designated 150 or so TCR beta chains cytomegalovirus-associated.

The V end was cut by 7 bases, the J end by 6 bases, with 12 bases between. Germline-derived CDR1 and CDR2 are MNHEY and SVGAGI. The CDR3 spans 13 residues. The table lists this clone with a count of one. The antigen is undetermined. The PCR employed 60 Vbeta primers together with 13 Jbeta primers. Profiled with immunoSEQ multiplex PCR; TCRdb holds only in-frame clones, not every one. The top ten clones hold 4% to 5% of a sample with about 140,000 clones, roughly 83% of them seen once. Participants comprised healthy donors of bone marrow. The sequence came from a man in his forties in good health and CMV-seropositive. V usage is TRBV6-5 and J usage is TRBJ2-2; D perhaps matches TRBD2 (7 bases). Sequences were obtained from PBMCs. As DNA, the CDR3 is TGTGCCAGCACTCGGCGGGGGCCCGGGGAGCTGTTTTTT. Amino acids: CASTRRGPGELFF.